This T cell receptor beta chain was profiled in a study of vaccination and CD4 T cells after COVID-19 (dated by TCRdb to about 2022). About the full investigation: Every convalescent patient had a positive nasal swab PCR test for SARS-CoV-2, with mild disease in 9 or 10 patients and severe disease in one. The convalescent cohort comprised six males and four females, including two Hispanic individuals, seven Caucasians, two Asians and one multiracial person. Participants received two doses of either the Pfizer-BioNTech BNT162b2 vaccine (n=8) or the Moderna mRNA-1273 vaccine (n=2). Post-COVID blood samples were collected from convalescent patients a median of around 100 days after diagnosis, with a range of about 30 to 180 days. The time from the second vaccine dose to post-vaccine blood sampling had a median of roughly 77 days and ranged from roughly 12 to 241 days. Culture stimuli were overlapping spike peptide pools from SARS-CoV-2 and from the common cold coronaviruses HCoV-NL63, HCoV-OC43 and HCoV-229E. As controls, cultures received a CEFX viral epitope pool (the positive control), an HIV-1 Nef peptide pool (the negative control), or no peptide at all. In 10 COVID-19 convalescent patients and several infection-naive healthy vaccine recipients, the spike-specific CD4+ TCR repertoire before mRNA vaccination was compared with the repertoire after mRNA vaccination. What the research found in general, with its limitations: Only a relatively small number of convalescent patients were included in the study, and early timepoints following natural infection were not analyzed. Of the vaccine-specific clones found in convalescent patients, nearly all (304 of 307) were mono-reactive for SARS-CoV-2 spike instead of being cross-reactive with common cold coronaviruses. The median number of SARS-CoV-2-reactive clonotypes rose from under 25 after infection to 38 after vaccination, but the change was not significant. Among convalescent patients, a median approximately 88% of the SARS-CoV-2-reactive clones seen after vaccination appeared only after vaccination, which suggests priming specific to the vaccine.

From cysteine to phenylalanine, the CDR3 is 15 amino acids long. The retained sequence is limited to the CDR3, 45 bases, with the frame set at the first base. From a lookup of the germline V gene, CDR1 and CDR2 are SGHRS and YFSETQ. V is pared back by 0 bases and J by 1 base, with 7 bases lying between the germline termini. In regard to this clonotype: Its antigen specificity is not known. No much larger clonotype is one base removed from it; base qualities were not supplied.

Library preparation employed PCR. DNA from cultured CD4+ T cells was subjected to TCR sequencing with the Oncomine TCR Beta short-read assay at the Johns Hopkins FTIC core. The QIAamp micro DNA kit was used to extract genomic DNA from the cultured CD4+ T cells. Oncomine TCR Beta libraries made from cultured CD4+ T cells were pooled using unique dual indexes and sequenced on an Illumina iSeq 100. The study's own analysis went as follows. Non-productive sequences were removed, and CDR3s that did not start with C, did not end with F or W, or were shorter than 7 amino acids were discarded. The MANAFEST web application was used to identify antigen-specific clonotypes by comparing peptide-stimulated wells against reference wells and other culture wells. For a clone to be called positive, the clone needed an FDR below 0.05, an odds ratio above 5, and a productive frequency above 0.1% in at least two of three replicate wells. A clonotype counted as cross-reactive if it showed significant expansion both in the SARS-CoV-2 spike wells and in at least one common cold coronavirus spike condition. Similarity between CDR3 sequences was evaluated in R version 3.6.1 using Levenshtein distances (stringdist) and unrooted phylogenetic trees (ape). TCRdb passed the public sequencing reads through fastp at Q25 and MiXCR, retaining productive beta sequences. When rows share a CDR3 protein, they turn into one entry using the most common DNA and genes. The V and J calls and clone size come from TCRdb's table, not from the authors' own analysis. The sample includes about 19,000 distinct CDR3 sequences, with around 55% observed a single time. The top ten clonotypes cover approximately 7.5% of the sample.

The treatment or condition label, read with the paper, signifies: approximately nine-day PBMC culture with coronavirus spike peptide pools or control peptides (ViraFEST assay). The study used the ViraFEST assay, which expanded antigen-specific T cells with peptide pools and then identified expanded clonotypes by TCR sequencing. The convalescent patients' positive SARS-CoV-2 PCR tests were from March to December 2020, which was before the Alpha, Beta and Delta variants emerged in the United States. More than 1.5 million PBMCs per well were cultured in IMDM with 5% human AB serum and 8.5 to 10 IU/ml IL-2, plus 10 ug/ml peptide pools. On days 3 and 7, half of the culture medium was replaced with fresh IL-2-containing medium. After approximately eleven days of culture, CD4+ T cells were isolated by negative selection using the EasySep CD4+ T cell isolation kit. Ficoll-Paque Plus gradient centrifugation was used to isolate PBMCs from whole blood, and the isolated PBMCs were then either used fresh or cryopreserved at -140C. Each culture condition was generally run in triplicate wells.

Material for sequencing was CD4+ T cells from blood, cultured in vitro. The chain links TRBV5-1 with TRBJ2-2, with the D gene too uncertain to name. This TCR was sampled from a human donor who had recovered from COVID-19. The CDR3 region has the sequence CASSLAALNTGELFF. In nucleotides, the sequence is TGCGCCAGCAGCTTGGCCGCTCTGAACACCGGGGAGCTGTTTTTT.